This TCR beta chain was captured by sequencing in a study of blood T cells in healthy people across ages. Primed by a sample-barcoded 5' primer and a J-beta primer mix, a second PCR proceeded for roughly 6 to 12 cycles. The authors tagged each cDNA molecule using a template-switch adaptor with 12 random nucleotides. One entry per CDR3 protein results from TCRdb running MiXCR on the 5' RACE reads. This sample carries almost 1 million distinct CDR3 sequences, 51% of them seen once, and the ten largest clones take roughly 23%. As concerns this clonotype: Its matching antigen is unknown.

Findings and limits, study-wide: Among long-lived donors, naive CD4+ cells were more numerous and diversity higher than in aged donors. CMV status of donors was not determined, possibly confounding expanded clonotype changes.

Trimming took 2 bases from V and 2 from J, leaving 10 bases between them. The CDR3 has 13 residues. Germline V gives CDR1 SQVTM, CDR2 ANQGSEA. The sample was blood. The chain uses TRBV29-1 and TRBJ2-7, with D perhaps matching TRBD1 (6 bases). This clonotype was obtained from an older woman in good health. The CDR3 DNA reads TGCAGCGTTGAAACAGGGCCCACCTACGAGCAGTACTTC. This translates into CSVETGPTYEQYF.